This TCR beta chain was identified during a study of T cell repertoires in cytomegalovirus infection. In the study overall: As its CMV epitopes, the study selected recently identified HLA-C-restricted and well-studied HLA-B-restricted targets. In public TCR beta signatures, there were indications of both CMV infection and matching HLA type. Overall study results and limits: CMV carriers having the relevant HLA were flagged by cumulative public TCR beta family frequency. Clonotype analysis showed dominance of the ex vivo response by HLA-C-restricted CMV-specific TCR beta clonotypes.

TCRdb used MiXCR to reprocess the reads, holding one entry per CDR3 protein. Of about 890,000 distinct CDR3 sequences listed, 30% to 40% were seen once; the top ten hold 13%. Regarding this clonotype: Antigen specificity is unknown.

The CDR3 is made up of 16 amino acids. V was pared by 6 bases and J by 2 bases, with 19 bases between. The germline V gene has CDR1 MNHEY and CDR2 SMNVEV (reference sequence). The TCR sequence derives from a human donor in good health (CMV status not recorded). Some clones in this sample may be carry-over from other donors' samples. Sequencing was performed on cultured CD8+ T cells from PBMCs, taken from culture after CMV antigen stimulation. This rearrangement joins TRBV27 to TRBJ2-5; D might be TRBD1 or TRBD2, each matching 7 bases. The CDR3 DNA sequence: TGTGCCAGCAGACTAGCAGGGGGGGTCGCACAAGAGACCCAGTACTTC. This sequence encodes CASRLAGGVAQETQYF.